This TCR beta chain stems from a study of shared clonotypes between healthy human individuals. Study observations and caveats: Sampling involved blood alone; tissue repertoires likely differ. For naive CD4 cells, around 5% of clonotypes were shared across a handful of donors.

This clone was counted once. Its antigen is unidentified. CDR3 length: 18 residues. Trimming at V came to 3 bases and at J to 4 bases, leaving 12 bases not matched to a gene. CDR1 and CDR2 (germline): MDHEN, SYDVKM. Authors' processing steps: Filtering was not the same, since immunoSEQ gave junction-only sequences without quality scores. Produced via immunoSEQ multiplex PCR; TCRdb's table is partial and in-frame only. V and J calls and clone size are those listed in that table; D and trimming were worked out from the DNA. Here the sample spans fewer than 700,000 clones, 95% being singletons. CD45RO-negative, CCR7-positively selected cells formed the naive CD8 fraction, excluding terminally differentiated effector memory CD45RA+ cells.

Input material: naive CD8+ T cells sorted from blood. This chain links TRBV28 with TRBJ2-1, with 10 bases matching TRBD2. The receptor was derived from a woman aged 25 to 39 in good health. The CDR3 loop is CASSFPTSGTSEYNEQFF. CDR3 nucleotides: TGTGCCAGCAGTTTCCCCACTTCCGGGACTAGCGAGTACAATGAGCAGTTCTTC.